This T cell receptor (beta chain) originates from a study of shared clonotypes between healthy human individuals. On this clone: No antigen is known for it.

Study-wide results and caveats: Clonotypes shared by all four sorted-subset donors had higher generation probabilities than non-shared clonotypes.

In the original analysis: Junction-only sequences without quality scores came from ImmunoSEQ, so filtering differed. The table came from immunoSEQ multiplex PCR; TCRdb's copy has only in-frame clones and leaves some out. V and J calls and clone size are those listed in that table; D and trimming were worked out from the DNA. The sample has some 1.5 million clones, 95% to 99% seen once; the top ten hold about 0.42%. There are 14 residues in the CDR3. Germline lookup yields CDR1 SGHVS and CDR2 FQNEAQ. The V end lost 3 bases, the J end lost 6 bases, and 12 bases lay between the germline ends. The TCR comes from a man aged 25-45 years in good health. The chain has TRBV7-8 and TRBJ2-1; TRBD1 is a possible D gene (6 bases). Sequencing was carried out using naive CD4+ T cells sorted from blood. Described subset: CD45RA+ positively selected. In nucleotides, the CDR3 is TGTGCCAGCAGCTTTTACAGGGTCGGCAATGAGCAGTTCTTC. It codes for CASSFYRVGNEQFF.